This T cell receptor (beta chain) is from a study of cytomegalovirus exposure and HLA in healthy donors. Both 60 Vbeta primers and 13 Jbeta primers went into the PCR. Produced via immunoSEQ multiplex PCR; TCRdb's table is partial and in-frame only. The data contain more than 150,000 clones, roughly 80% of them singletons. The length of the CDR3 is 19 residues. The V gene's germline CDR1 is LGHNA and CDR2 YSLEER. V was pared by 1 base and J by 0 bases, with 19 bases between. The TCR was taken from a man aged 50-60 years in good health and CMV-seronegative. The rearrangement joins TRBV4-3 to TRBJ1-5, with D possibly matching TRBD1 (6 bases). The sample was PBMCs. CDR3 in DNA: TGCGCCAGCAGCCAAGCATTGCACAGGGAAGCATATAGCAATCAGCCCCAGCATTTT. Translation gives CASSQALHREAYSNQPQHF.